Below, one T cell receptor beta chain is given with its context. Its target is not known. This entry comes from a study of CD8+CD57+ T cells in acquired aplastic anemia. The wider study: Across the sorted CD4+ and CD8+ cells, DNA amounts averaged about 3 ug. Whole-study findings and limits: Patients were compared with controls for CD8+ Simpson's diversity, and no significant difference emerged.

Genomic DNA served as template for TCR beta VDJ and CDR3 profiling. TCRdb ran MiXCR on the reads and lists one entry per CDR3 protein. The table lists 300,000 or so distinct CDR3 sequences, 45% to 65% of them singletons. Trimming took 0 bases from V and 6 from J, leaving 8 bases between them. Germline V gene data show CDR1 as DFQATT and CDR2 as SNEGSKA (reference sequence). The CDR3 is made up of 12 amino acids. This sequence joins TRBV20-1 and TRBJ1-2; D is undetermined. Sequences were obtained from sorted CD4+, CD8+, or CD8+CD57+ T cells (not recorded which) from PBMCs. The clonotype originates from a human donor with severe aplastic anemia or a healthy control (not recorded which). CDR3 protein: CSARDRIDGYTF. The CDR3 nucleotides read TGCAGTGCTAGAGATCGGATCGATGGCTACACCTTC.